These 23 T cell receptor beta chains originate from one sample sequenced in a study of blood T cell repertoires in COVID-19. The method was immunoSEQ multiplex PCR; TCRdb's version includes in-frame clones alone and lacks a portion of them. Of approximately 200,000 clones listed, roughly 77% are singletons. Sequencing was carried out using peripheral blood. The receptors stem from an elderly woman with COVID-19, enrolled during active disease.

This chain connects TRBV5-4 to TRBJ2-1, with a weak D call TRBD1 (5 bases). CDR1 is SGHNT and CDR2 is YYREEE in the germline V gene (reference sequence). The CDR3 spans 14 residues. Trimming shortened V by 4 bases and J by 2 bases, and 10 bases separated the two germline ends. In nucleotides, the CDR3 is TGTGCCAGCAGCCCCCAGGGTGCCTACAATGAGCAGTTCTTC. Amino acids: CASSPQGAYNEQFF.

Here the CDR3 DNA reads TGTGCCAGCAGCACCTTACAGGCCGTAAATGTACTTAGGTACTTC. Translated: CASSTLQAVNVLRYF. V gene TRBV5-8 combines with J gene TRBJ2-5, with a weak D call TRBD1 (5 bases). Between the trimmed V and J ends, which lost 4 bases and 13 bases, there was a span of 26 bases. Germline lookup yields CDR1 SGHTS and CDR2 YDEGEE. The CDR3 totals 15 residues.

Only a few counts were recorded for this clone. The V and J genes are TRBV2 and TRBJ2-7; D is possibly TRBD1 (6 bases). The CDR3 covers 14 residues. The germline V gene encodes CDR1 SNHLY and CDR2 FYNNEI. V lost 3 bases to trimming and J lost 1 base, with 10 bases between them. CDR3 residues: CASSDVGGSYEQYF. CDR3 in DNA: TGTGCCAGCAGTGACGTAGGGGGTTCCTACGAGCAGTACTTC. The full variable domain, completed using reference TRBV2 and TRBJ2-7, is EPEVTQTPSHQVTQMGQEVILRCVPISNHLYFYWYRQILGQKVEFLVSFYNNEISEKSEIFDDQFSVERPDGSNFTLKIRSTKLEDSAMYFCASSDVGGSYEQYFGPGTRLTVT.

This clone was found once. The chain has TRBV7-8 and TRBJ2-1, with 10 bases matching TRBD2. The ends lost 1 base at V and 7 bases at J; junction bases unmatched: 7. The CDR3 extends over 16 amino acids. Germline CDR1 and CDR2: SGHVS and FQNEAQ. For the CDR3, the DNA is TGTGCCAGCAGCTTAGGTTGGAGCGGGGGGGGAAATGAGCAGTTCTTC. Translated: CASSLGWSGGGNEQFF.

The J gene is TRBJ1-5, the V gene TRBV6-2 or TRBV6-3, with D perhaps matching TRBD1 (6 bases). With 5 bases removed from V and 0 bases from J, the gap between germline ends came to 23 bases. Germline CDR1 is MNHEY and CDR2 is SVGEGT. The CDR3 contains 19 residues. CDR3 region: CASSTDRDMSRFSNQPQHF. The CDR3 coding sequence is TGTGCCAGCAGTACCGACCGGGACATGTCCAGATTTAGCAATCAGCCCCAGCATTTT.

The rearrangement joins TRBV3-1 (or the pseudogene TRBV3-2) to TRBJ2-2, with a weak D call TRBD2 (7 bases). CDR1 is LGHDT, CDR2 YNNKEL, per germline (reference sequence). Trimming left V 4 bases short and J 7 bases short, with 10 bases between. The CDR3 covers 13 residues. CDR3 DNA sequence: TGTGCCAGCAGCCTAGGGGGGGTCGGGGAGCTGTTTTTT. Its protein is CASSLGGVGELFF.

The V call is TRBV7-8, the J call TRBJ1-1; perhaps TRBD1 as D (5 bases). The CDR3 runs to 13 residues. Germline lookup yields CDR1 SGHVS and CDR2 FQNEAQ. Trimming stripped 1 base from V and 10 bases from J, with 13 bases between. This CDR3 reads CASSLGDSVGAFF. In nucleotides, the CDR3 is TGTGCCAGCAGCTTAGGGGACTCCGTCGGAGCTTTCTTT.

The chain has TRBV5-1 and TRBJ2-7; 13 bases agree with TRBD2. There are 17 residues in the CDR3. V shed 4 bases, J shed 3 bases, and the junction held 10 bases outside the gene matches. Germline CDR1 is SGHRS and CDR2 is YFSETQ. The CDR3 here is CASSLGTGTSGDYEQYF. DNA of the CDR3: TGCGCCAGCAGCCTAGGAACTGGGACTAGCGGGGACTACGAGCAGTACTTC.

The chain uses TRBV10-3 and TRBJ2-1; unclear D gene. The CDR3 contains 13 residues. Germline V gene lookup returns CDR1 ENHRY and CDR2 SYGVKD. With 4 bases removed from V and 6 bases from J, the gap between germline ends came to 10 bases. In nucleotides, the CDR3 is TGTGCCATCAGTGTAAACTCCCGCAATGAGCAGTTCTTC. It codes for CAISVNSRNEQFF.

The rearrangement links TRBV18 to TRBJ1-5; a possible D gene is TRBD1 (5 bases). Germline V gene data show CDR1 as KGHSH and CDR2 as LQKENI. V gave up 3 bases and J gave up 6 bases, with 15 bases separating them. There are 15 residues in the CDR3. The CDR3 bases are TGTGCCAGCTCACCGTTGTCAGGGAGGGGTCAGCCCCAGCATTTT. Amino acids: CASSPLSGRGQPQHF. Full variable domain (remainder filled in from reference TRBV18 and TRBJ1-5): NAGVMQNPRHLVRRRGQEARLRCSPMKGHSHVYWYRQLPEEGLKFMVYLQKENIIDESGMPKERFSAEFPKEGPSILRIQQVVRGDSAAYFCASSPLSGRGQPQHFGDGTRLSIL.

The V call is TRBV6-5, the J call TRBJ2-7; TRBD1 agrees at 10 bases. J was trimmed by 6 bases and V by 5 bases; bases with no gene match: 4. The CDR3 has 13 residues. Germline CDR1 is MNHEY and CDR2 is SVGAGI. The CDR3: CASSTDRGVEQYF. CDR3 sequence (DNA): TGTGCCAGCAGTACGGACAGGGGGGTCGAGCAGTACTTC.

The rearrangement uses TRBV2 and TRBJ1-1, with D possibly TRBD1 on 6 matching bases. CDR1 SNHLY and CDR2 FYNNEI come from the germline V gene. V was shortened by 3 bases and J by 4 bases, with 9 bases between the two germline ends. The CDR3 covers 13 residues. The chain's CDR3 is CASSDQGPTEAFF. The CDR3 region has the DNA TGTGCCAGCAGTGATCAGGGGCCCACTGAAGCTTTCTTT.

The genes are TRBV5-1 and TRBJ1-2; no clear D. Trimming removed 1 base from V and 6 bases from J, with 10 bases in between. The CDR3 length is 13 residues. Germline V gene data show CDR1 as SGHRS and CDR2 as YFSETQ. The CDR3 DNA sequence: TGCGCCAGCAGCTTGATCGGGGTAGATGGCTACACCTTC. Its protein is CASSLIGVDGYTF.

The V gene is TRBV12-2, the J gene TRBJ1-5. TRBV12-2 is listed as a pseudogene. This CDR3 is built from 13 residues. The CDR3 DNA reads TGTGCAAGTCGCTCGCGGGATTTGGAGCCCCAGCATTTT. The encoded protein is CASRSRDLEPQHF.

The J gene is TRBJ1-4, the V gene TRBV11-2; 11 nucleotides line up with TRBD1. The junction had 7 bases not matched to a gene; V was cut back by 5 bases and J by 8 bases. The CDR3 totals 15 residues. Per germline, CDR1 SGHAT and CDR2 FQNNGV. CDR3 in DNA: TGTGCCAGCAGCATGGGACAGGGGGGAGGAGAAAAACTGTTTTTT. Translation gives CASSMGQGGGEKLFF. Together with reference TRBV11-2 and TRBJ1-4, the CDR3 gives the full variable domain: EAGVAQSPRYKIIEKRQSVAFWCNPISGHATLYWYQQILGQGPKLLIQFQNNGVVDDSQLPKDRFSAERLKGVDSTLKIQPAKLEDSAVYLCASSMGQGGGEKLFFGSGTQLSVL.

The V gene is TRBV11-3, the J gene TRBJ2-7; D gene ambiguous. Germline V lookup: CDR1 SGHNT, CDR2 YENEEA. The CDR3 has 14 residues. The ends were cut back, 1 base at V and 3 bases at J, with 10 bases in the middle. CDR3 DNA: TGTGCCAGCAGCTTAGGTCAGGCCTACTACGAGCAGTACTTC. Residues: CASSLGQAYYEQYF.

The chain has TRBV25-1 and TRBJ1-4, with D tentatively TRBD1 (6 bases). Germline CDR1 and CDR2: MGHDK and SYGVNS. Trimming removed 8 bases from V and 8 bases from J, with 15 bases in between. The CDR3 is 13 amino acids. For the CDR3, the DNA is TGTGCCAGCGCGGCCCTGGGGGCCGAAAAACTGTTTTTT. This encodes CASAALGAEKLFF.

CDR3 nucleotide sequence: TGTGCCAGCAGTTCCCCGAACGAGACTAGGATCTACAATGAGCAGTTCTTC. This sequence encodes CASSSPNETRIYNEQFF. The chain links TRBV28 to TRBJ2-1; perhaps TRBD2 as D (6 bases). Looked up from germline, CDR1 is MDHEN and CDR2 is SYDVKM. This CDR3 spans 17 amino acids. V shed 4 bases and J shed 3 bases, with 19 bases lying between them.

The rearrangement joins TRBV5-1 to TRBJ2-5; 12 nucleotides agree with TRBD2. The V gene's germline CDR1 is SGHRS and CDR2 YFSETQ. CDR3 length equals 16 residues. With 2 bases clipped from V and 4 bases from J, the junction kept 6 bases outside the gene matches. The CDR3 sequence is CASSFLAGGPGETQYF. CDR3 nucleotide sequence: TGCGCCAGCAGCTTCCTAGCGGGAGGGCCCGGAGAGACCCAGTACTTC.

The V gene is TRBV28, the J gene TRBJ2-5; 8 bases are a match to TRBD2. The CDR3 length is 15 residues. Per the germline V gene, CDR1 is MDHEN and CDR2 is SYDVKM. The junction had 11 bases not matched to a gene; V was cut back by 6 bases and J by 5 bases. CDR3 protein: CASSSPGLGHETQYF. Here the CDR3 DNA reads TGTGCCAGCAGCTCCCCGGGACTAGGGCATGAGACCCAGTACTTC.

The chain recombines TRBV18 with TRBJ2-5; TRBD2 matches at 10 bases. V was pared by 1 base and J by 5 bases, with 4 bases of the junction left unmatched. The CDR3 runs 15 residues. Germline CDR1 and CDR2: KGHSH and LQKENI. CDR3 coding DNA: TGTGCCAGCTCACCACTAGCGGGGGGTCGCGAGACCCAGTACTTC. It translates to CASSPLAGGRETQYF.

This clone was seen once. V is TRBV30 and J is TRBJ2-1; the D gene is possibly TRBD2 (7 bases). Germline CDR1 and CDR2: GTSNPN and SVGIG (reference sequence). This CDR3 contains 13 residues. V was cut by 3 bases and J by 2 bases, with 8 bases left in between. Here the CDR3 reads CAWSGGPYNEQFF. The CDR3 nucleotides are TGTGCCTGGAGCGGGGGGCCCTACAATGAGCAGTTCTTC. The variable domain in full, with the rest retrieved from reference TRBV30 and TRBJ2-1, is SQTIHQWPATLVQPVGSPLSLECTVEGTSNPNLYWYRQAAGRGLQLLFYSVGIGQISSEVPQNLSASRPQDRQFILSSKKLLLSDSGFYLCAWSGGPYNEQFFGPGTRLTVL.

The V call is TRBV19, the J call TRBJ2-3; 14 positions agree with TRBD2. Germline V gives CDR1 LNHDA, CDR2 SQIVND (reference sequence). This CDR3 spans 17 amino acids. V gave up 5 bases and J gave up 3 bases; unmatched junction bases: 7. The CDR3 sequence: CASSPGLAGAFTDTQYF. The CDR3 nucleotides read TGTGCCAGTAGTCCGGGACTAGCGGGAGCGTTTACAGATACGCAGTATTTT.